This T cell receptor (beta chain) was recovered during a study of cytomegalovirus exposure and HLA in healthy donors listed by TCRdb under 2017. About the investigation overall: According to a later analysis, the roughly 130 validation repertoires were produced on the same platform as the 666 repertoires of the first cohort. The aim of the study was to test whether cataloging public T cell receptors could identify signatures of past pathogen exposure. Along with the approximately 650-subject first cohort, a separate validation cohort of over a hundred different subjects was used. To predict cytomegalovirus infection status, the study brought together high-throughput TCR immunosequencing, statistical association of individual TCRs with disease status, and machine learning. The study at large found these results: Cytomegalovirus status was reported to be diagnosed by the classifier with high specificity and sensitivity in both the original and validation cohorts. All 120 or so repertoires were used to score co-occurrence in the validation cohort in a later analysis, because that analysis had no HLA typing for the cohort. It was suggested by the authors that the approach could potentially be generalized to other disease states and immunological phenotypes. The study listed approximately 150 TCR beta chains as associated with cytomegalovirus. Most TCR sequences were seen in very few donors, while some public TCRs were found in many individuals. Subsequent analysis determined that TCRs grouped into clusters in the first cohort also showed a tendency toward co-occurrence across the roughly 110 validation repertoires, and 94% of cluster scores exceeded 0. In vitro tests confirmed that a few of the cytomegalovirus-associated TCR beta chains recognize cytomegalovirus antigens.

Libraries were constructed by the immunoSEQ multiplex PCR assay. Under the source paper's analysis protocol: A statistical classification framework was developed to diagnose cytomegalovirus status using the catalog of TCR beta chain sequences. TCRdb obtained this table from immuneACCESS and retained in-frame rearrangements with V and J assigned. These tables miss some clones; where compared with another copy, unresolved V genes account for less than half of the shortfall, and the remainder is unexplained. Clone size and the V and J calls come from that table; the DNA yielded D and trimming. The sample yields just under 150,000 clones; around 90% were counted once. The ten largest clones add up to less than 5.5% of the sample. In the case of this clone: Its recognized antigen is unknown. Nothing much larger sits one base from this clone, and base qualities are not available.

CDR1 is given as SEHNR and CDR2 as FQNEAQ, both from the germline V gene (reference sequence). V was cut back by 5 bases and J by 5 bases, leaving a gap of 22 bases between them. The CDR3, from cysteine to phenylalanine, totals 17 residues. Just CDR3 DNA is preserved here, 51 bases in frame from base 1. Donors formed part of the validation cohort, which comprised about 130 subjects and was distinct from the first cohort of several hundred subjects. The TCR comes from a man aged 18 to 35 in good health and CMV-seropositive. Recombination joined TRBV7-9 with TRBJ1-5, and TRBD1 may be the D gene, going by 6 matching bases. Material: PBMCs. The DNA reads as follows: TGTGCCAGCAGCCGAGTATTCGGGGGGCCGGATGATCAGCCCCAGCATTTT. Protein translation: CASSRVFGGPDDQPQHF.